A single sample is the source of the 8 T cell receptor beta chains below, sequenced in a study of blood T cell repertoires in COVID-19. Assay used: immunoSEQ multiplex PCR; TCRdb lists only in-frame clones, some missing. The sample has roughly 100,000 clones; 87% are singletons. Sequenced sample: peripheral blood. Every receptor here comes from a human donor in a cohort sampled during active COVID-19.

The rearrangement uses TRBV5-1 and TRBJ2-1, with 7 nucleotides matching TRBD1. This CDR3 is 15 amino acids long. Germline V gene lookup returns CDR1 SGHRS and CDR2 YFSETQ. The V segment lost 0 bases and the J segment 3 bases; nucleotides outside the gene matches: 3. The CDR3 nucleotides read TGCGCCAGCAGCTTGGGGGACAGATTCTACAATGAGCAGTTCTTC. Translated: CASSLGDRFYNEQFF.

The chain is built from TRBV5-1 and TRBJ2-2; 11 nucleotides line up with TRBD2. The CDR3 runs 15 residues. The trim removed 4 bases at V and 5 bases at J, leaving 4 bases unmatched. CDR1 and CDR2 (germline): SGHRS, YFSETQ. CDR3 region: CASSSTSGGTGELFF. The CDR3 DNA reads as TGCGCCAGCAGCAGCACTAGCGGGGGAACCGGGGAGCTGTTTTTT.

The CDR3 DNA reads as TGTGCCAGCAGTCGCGGGAGCAATCAGCCCCAGCATTTT. Amino acids: CASSRGSNQPQHF. The chain uses TRBV6-5 and TRBJ1-5; D gene unclear. CDR1 MNHEY and CDR2 SVGAGI come from the germline V gene. V was clipped by 5 bases and J by 1 base, with 6 bases between them. CDR3 length: 13 amino acids.

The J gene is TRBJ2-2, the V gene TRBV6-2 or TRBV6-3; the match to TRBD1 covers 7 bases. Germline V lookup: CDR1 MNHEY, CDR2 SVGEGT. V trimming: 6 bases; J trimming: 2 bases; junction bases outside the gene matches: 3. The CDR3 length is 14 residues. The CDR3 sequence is CASSHRGNTGELFF. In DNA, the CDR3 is TGTGCCAGCAGCCACAGGGGAAACACCGGGGAGCTGTTTTTT.

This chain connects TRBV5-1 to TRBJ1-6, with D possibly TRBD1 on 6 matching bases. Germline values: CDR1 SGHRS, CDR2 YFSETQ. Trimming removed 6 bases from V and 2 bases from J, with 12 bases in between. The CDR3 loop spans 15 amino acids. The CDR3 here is CASTETGPYNSPLHF. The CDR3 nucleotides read TGCGCCAGCACTGAGACAGGTCCCTATAATTCACCCCTCCACTTT.

CDR3 DNA sequence: TGTGCCAGCAGTCACCCGACAGGGGGAACTGAAAAACTGTTTTTT. Amino acid sequence: CASSHPTGGTEKLFF. This rearrangement joins TRBV27 to TRBJ1-4; 9 bases agree with TRBD1. The length of the CDR3 is 15 residues. V was clipped by 5 bases and J by 7 bases; unmatched bases: 8. The germline V gene encodes CDR1 MNHEY and CDR2 SMNVEV (reference sequence). The variable domain in full, with the rest retrieved from reference TRBV27 and TRBJ1-4, is EAQVTQNPRYLITVTGKKLTVTCSQNMNHEYMSWYRQDPGLGLRQIYYSMNVEVTDKGDVPEGYKVSRKEKRNFPLILESPSPNQTSLYFCASSHPTGGTEKLFFGSGTQLSVL.

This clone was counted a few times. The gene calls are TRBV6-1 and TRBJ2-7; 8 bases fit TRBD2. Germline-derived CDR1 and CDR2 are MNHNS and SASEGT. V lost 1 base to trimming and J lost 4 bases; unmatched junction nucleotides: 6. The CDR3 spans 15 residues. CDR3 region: CASSEGSGILYEQYF. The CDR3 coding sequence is TGTGCCAGCAGTGAAGGTAGCGGGATTTTGTACGAGCAGTACTTC.

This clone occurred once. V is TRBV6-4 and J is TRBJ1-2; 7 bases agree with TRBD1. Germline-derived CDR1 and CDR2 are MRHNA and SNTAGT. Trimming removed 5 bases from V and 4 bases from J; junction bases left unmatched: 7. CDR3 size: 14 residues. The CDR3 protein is CASSPRGESYGYTF. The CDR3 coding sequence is TGTGCCAGCAGTCCCAGGGGGGAGAGCTATGGCTACACCTTC.